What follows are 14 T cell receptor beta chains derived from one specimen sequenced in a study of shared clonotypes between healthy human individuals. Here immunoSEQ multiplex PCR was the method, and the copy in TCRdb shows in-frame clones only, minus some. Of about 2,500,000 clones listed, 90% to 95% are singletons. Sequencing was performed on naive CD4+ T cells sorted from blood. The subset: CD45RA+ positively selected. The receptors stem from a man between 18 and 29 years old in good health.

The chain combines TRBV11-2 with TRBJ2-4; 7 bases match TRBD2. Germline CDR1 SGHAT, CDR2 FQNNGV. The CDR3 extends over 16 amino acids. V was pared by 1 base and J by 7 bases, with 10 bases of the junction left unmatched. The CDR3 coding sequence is TGTGCCAGCAGCTTAGGCCCGGGAGGTCTTAGGAACATTCAGTACTTC. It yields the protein CASSLGPGGLRNIQYF.

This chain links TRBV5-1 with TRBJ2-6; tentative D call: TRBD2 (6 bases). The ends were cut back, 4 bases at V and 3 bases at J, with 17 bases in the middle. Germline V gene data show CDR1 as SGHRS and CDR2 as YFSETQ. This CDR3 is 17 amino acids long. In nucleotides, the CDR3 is TGCGCCAGCAGCCCCTTAGGCGGGATCGGTGGGGCCAACGTCCTGACTTTC. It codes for CASSPLGGIGGANVLTF.

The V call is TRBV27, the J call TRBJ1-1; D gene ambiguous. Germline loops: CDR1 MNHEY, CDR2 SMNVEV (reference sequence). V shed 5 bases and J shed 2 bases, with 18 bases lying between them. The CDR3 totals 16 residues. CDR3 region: CASSPFRVLNNTEAFF. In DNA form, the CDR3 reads TGTGCCAGCAGTCCTTTTCGGGTACTCAATAACACTGAAGCTTTCTTT.

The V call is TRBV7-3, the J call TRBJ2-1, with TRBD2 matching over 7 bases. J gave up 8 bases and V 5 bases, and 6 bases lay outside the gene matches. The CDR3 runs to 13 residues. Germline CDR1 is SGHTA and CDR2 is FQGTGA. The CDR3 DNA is TGTGCCAGCAGCCGGACTAGTCAGGATGAGCAGTTCTTC. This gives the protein CASSRTSQDEQFF.

CDR3 DNA sequence: TGTGCCAGCAGTGCGAATACCGGGACAGGGATCACAGATACGCAGTATTTT. Protein: CASSANTGTGITDTQYF. The chain recombines TRBV25-1 with TRBJ2-3, with TRBD1 matching over 9 bases. The junction had 10 bases not matched to a gene; V was cut back by 4 bases and J by 2 bases. The CDR3 extends over 17 amino acids. Germline V gives CDR1 MGHDK, CDR2 SYGVNS.

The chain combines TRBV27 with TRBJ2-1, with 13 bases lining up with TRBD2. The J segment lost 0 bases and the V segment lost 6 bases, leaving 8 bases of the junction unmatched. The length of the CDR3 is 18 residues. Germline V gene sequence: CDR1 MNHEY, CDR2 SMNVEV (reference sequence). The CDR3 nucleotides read TGTGCCAGCAGCAGGACTAGCGGGAGACCTCGCTCCTACAATGAGCAGTTCTTC. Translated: CASSRTSGRPRSYNEQFF.

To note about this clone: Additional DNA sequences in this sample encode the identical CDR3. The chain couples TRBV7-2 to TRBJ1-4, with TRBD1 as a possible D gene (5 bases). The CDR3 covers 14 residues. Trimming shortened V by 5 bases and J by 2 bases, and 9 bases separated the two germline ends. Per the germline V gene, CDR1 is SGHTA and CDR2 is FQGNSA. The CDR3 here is CASSPRGTNEKLFF. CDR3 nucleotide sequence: TGTGCCAGCAGCCCCCGGGGGACTAATGAAAAACTGTTTTTT.

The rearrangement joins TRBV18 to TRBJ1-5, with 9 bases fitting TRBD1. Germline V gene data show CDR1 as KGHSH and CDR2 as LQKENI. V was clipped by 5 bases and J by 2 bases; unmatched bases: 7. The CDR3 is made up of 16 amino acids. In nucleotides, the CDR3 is TGTGCCAGCTCAGGGACAGGGTTCTTGGGCAATCAGCCCCAGCATTTT. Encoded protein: CASSGTGFLGNQPQHF.

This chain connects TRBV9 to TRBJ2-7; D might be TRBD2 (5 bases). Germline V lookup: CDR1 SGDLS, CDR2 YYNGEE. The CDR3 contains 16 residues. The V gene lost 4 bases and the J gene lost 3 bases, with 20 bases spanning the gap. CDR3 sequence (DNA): TGTGCCAGCAGCCCCTCACCTACTAGTACATACTACGAGCAGTACTTC. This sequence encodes CASSPSPTSTYYEQYF.

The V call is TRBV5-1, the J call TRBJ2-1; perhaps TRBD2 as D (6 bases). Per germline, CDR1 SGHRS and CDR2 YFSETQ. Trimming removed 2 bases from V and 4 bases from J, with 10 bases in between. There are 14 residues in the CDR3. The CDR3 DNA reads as TGCGCCAGCAGCTTTGGGGCGGGGTACAATGAGCAGTTCTTC. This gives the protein CASSFGAGYNEQFF.

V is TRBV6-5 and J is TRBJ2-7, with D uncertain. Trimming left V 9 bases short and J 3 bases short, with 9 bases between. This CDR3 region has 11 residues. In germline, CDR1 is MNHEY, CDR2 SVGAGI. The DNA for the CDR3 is TGTGCCAGACATCATGGCTACGAGCAGTACTTC. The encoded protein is CARHHGYEQYF.

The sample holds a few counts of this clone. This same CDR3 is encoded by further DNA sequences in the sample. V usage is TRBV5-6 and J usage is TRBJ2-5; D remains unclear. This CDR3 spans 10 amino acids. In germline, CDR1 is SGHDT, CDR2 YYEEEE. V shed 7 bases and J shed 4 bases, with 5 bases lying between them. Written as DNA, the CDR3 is TGTGCCAGCGGTCGAGAGACCCAGTACTTC. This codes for CASGRETQYF.

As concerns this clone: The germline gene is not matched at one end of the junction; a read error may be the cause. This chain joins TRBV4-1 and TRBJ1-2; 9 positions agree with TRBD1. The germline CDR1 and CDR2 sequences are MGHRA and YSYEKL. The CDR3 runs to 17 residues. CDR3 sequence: CASNQPTGGIPNYGYTF. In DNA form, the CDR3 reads TGCGCCAGCAACCAACCGACAGGGGGAATTCCTAACTATGGCTACACCTTC.

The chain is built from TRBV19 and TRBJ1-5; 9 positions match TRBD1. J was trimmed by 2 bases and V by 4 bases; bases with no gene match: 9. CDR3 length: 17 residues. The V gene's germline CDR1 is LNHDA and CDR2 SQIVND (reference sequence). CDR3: CASSRGTGGIGNQPQHF. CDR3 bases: TGTGCCAGTAGTAGGGGAACAGGGGGCATCGGCAATCAGCCCCAGCATTTT.